What follows are 2 T cell receptor beta chains derived from one specimen sequenced in a study of cytomegalovirus exposure and HLA in healthy donors. Researchers ran the PCR with 60 Vbeta and 13 Jbeta primers. The assay was immunoSEQ multiplex PCR, and TCRdb's table has in-frame clones only and misses some. Among fewer than 250,000 clones listed, about 79% were seen once. The sample was PBMCs. The receptors come from a male donor in good health and CMV-seronegative.

This chain connects TRBV13 to TRBJ2-7, with a weak D call TRBD1 (5 bases). V shed 5 bases and J shed 5 bases, with 16 bases lying between them. The CDR3 consists of 14 residues. Germline V lookup: CDR1 PRHDT, CDR2 FYEKMQ (reference sequence). The CDR3 here is CASSVRGRAHEQYF. The CDR3 region has the DNA TGTGCCAGCAGCGTAAGAGGCAGGGCCCACGAGCAGTACTTC.

This chain's CDR3 is CASSLAPREGYGYTF. The CDR3 bases are TGTGCCAGCAGCTTAGCCCCCAGGGAAGGATATGGCTACACCTTC. The J gene is TRBJ1-2, the V gene TRBV7-9; D is possibly TRBD1 (5 bases). V was trimmed by 0 bases and J by 5 bases, leaving 13 bases between them. Germline V gene sequence: CDR1 SEHNR, CDR2 FQNEAQ (reference sequence). This CDR3 has 15 residues.